The clone carrying this T cell receptor (beta chain) has more than one count but fewer than ten. The data were taken from a study of OX40 agonist ivuxolimab in advanced cancers. The germline gives CDR1 MNHEY, CDR2 SMNVEV (reference sequence). This CDR3 is built from 18 residues. Trimming took 5 bases from V and 3 from J; bases not matched to a gene: 10. Clones were read by immunoSEQ multiplex PCR, and TCRdb kept only the in-frame ones, dropping some. The sample includes 30,000 to 40,000 clones, over 60% of them seen just once. This clonotype was obtained from an adult with an advanced solid tumor such as melanoma, head and neck, liver or kidney cancer. This specimen was CD4+ or CD8+ T cells sorted from blood, taken in a trial of the OX40 agonist ivuxolimab. This rearrangement joins TRBV27 to TRBJ1-6, with 10 positions matching TRBD1. CDR3 loop: CASSPEGGQGIYNSPLHF. CDR3 sequence (DNA): TGTGCCAGCAGTCCCGAAGGGGGACAGGGGATCTATAATTCACCCCTCCACTTT.